This T cell receptor beta chain derives from a study of identifying expanded T cells in peripheral blood. Findings and caveats of the study: Variance in clone template counts between roughly two-week samples significantly increased with total template count across all healthy donors.

Trimming left V 2 bases short and J 1 base short, with 6 bases between. This CDR3 is built from 14 residues. Germline values: CDR1 SGHRS, CDR2 YFSETQ. No infections or other immune events were documented during collection. This clone has only one observation. Its antigen is not identified. This table comes from immunoSEQ multiplex PCR, and its TCRdb copy is limited to in-frame clones, with some not included. The sample has 50,000 to 60,000 clones, about 80% seen once. The V call is TRBV5-1, the J call TRBJ2-2, with no clear D. This receptor was identified in a person aged 18 to 75 in good health. The sample was blood. This CDR3 reads CASSFSVNTGELFF. In nucleotides, the CDR3 is TGCGCCAGCAGCTTTTCCGTGAACACCGGGGAGCTGTTTTTT.